One TCR beta chain is described in this entry. The data belong to a study of T cell changes during pregnancy in multiple sclerosis. The germline gives CDR1 SGHTA, CDR2 FQGTGA. V was clipped by 5 bases and J by 0 bases; unmatched bases: 7. The CDR3 covers 16 residues. Clones were sequenced by immunoSEQ multiplex PCR, and TCRdb holds only the in-frame ones, with some missing. This repertoire shows 45,000 to 70,000 clones, approximately 90% found once; its top ten account for more than 0.15%. V and J are TRBV7-3 and TRBJ1-3; 7 bases are a match to TRBD1. Sequencing was performed on CD4+ T cells from peripheral blood mononuclear cells, taken after pregnancy. This TCR derives from a female donor in good health, enrolled as a control in a pregnancy study. The CDR3 here is CASSADRQFSGNTIYF. The CDR3 nucleotides read TGTGCCAGCAGCGCGGACAGGCAATTCTCTGGAAACACCATATATTTT.